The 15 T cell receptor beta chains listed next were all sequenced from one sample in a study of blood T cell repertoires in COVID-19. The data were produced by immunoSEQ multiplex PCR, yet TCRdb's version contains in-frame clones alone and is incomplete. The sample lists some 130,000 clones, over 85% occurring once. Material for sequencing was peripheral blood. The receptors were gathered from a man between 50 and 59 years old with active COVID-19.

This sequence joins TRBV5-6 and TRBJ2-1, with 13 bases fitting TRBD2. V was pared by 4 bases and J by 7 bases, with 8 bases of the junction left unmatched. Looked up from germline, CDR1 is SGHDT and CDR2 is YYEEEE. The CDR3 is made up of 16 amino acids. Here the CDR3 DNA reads TGTGCCAGCAGCCCTGGACTAGCGGGAGCGTTTAATGAGCAGTTCTTC. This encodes CASSPGLAGAFNEQFF.

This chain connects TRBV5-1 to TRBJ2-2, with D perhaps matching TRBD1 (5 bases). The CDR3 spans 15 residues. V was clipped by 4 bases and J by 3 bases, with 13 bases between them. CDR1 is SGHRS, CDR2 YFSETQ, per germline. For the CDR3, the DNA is TGCGCCAGCAGCCCCAGGGTCGCCGACACCGGGGAGCTGTTTTTT. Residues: CASSPRVADTGELFF.

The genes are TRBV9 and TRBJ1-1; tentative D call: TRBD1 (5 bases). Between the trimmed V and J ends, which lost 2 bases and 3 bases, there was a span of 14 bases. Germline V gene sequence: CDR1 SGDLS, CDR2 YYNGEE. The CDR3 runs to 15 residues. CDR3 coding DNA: TGTGCCAGCAGCGTCAGGGTGAGCCTAGACACTGAAGCTTTCTTT. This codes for CASSVRVSLDTEAFF.

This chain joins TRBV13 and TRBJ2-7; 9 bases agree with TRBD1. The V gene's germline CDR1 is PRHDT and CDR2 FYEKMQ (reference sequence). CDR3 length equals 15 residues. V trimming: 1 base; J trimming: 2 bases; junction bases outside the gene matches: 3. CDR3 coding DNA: TGTGCCAGCAGCTTAGATCGGACAGGGGCCTACGAGCAGTACGTC. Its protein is CASSLDRTGAYEQYV.

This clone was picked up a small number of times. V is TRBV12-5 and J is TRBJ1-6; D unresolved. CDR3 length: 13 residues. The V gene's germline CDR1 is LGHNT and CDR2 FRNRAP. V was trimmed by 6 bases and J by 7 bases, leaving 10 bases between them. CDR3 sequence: CASGPTRNSPLHF. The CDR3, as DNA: TGTGCTAGTGGCCCAACCAGGAATTCACCCCTCCACTTT.

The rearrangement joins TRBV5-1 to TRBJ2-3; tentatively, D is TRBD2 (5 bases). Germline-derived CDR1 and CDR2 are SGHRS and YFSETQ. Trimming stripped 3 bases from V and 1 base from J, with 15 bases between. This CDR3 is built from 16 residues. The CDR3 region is CASSYGVDSGTDTQYF. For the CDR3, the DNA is TGCGCCAGCAGCTACGGGGTGGATTCAGGCACAGATACGCAGTATTTT.

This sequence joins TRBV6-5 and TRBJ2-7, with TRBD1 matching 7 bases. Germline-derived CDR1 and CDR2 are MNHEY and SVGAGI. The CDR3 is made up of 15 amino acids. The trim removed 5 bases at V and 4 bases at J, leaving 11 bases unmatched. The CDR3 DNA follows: TGTGCCAGCAGTACTGAGGGACAGACTTCTTACGAGCAGTACTTC. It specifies CASSTEGQTSYEQYF.

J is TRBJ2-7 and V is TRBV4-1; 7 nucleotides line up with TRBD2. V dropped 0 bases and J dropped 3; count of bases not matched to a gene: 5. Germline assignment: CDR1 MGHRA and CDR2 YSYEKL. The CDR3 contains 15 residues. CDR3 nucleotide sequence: TGCGCCAGCAGCCAAGATATGGCGGGAGTCTACGAGCAGTACGTC. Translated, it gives CASSQDMAGVYEQYV.

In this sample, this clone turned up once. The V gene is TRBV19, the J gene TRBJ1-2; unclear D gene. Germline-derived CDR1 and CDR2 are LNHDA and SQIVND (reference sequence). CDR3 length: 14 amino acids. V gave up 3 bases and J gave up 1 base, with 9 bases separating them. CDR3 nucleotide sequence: TGTGCCAGTAGTATCACTGGTGTTAACTATGGCTACACCTTC. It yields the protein CASSITGVNYGYTF.

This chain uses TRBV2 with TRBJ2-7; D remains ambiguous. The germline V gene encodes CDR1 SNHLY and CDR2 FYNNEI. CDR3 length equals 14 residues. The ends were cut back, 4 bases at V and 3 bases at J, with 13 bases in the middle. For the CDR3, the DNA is TGTGCCAGCAGTGCCCGAGAAGCCCACTACGAGCAGTACGTC. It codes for CASSAREAHYEQYV.

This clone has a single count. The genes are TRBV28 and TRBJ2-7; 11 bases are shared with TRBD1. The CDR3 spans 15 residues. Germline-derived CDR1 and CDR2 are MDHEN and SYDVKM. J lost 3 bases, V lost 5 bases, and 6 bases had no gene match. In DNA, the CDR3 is TGTGCCAGCAGTACCCTGGGGACAGGGGGCTACGAGCAGTACGTC. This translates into CASSTLGTGGYEQYV.

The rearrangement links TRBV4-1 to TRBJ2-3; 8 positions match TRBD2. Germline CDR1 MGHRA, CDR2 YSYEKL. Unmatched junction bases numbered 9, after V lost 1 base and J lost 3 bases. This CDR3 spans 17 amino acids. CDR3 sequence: CASSQAYSGLATDTQYF. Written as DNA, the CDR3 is TGCGCCAGCAGCCAAGCTTATTCAGGACTAGCAACAGATACGCAGTATTTT.

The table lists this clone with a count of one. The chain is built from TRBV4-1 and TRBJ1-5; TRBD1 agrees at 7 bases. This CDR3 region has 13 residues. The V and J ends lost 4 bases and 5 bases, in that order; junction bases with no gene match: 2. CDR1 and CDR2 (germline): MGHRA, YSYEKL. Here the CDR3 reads CASSRDRDQPQHF. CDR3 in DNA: TGCGCCAGCAGCCGAGACAGGGATCAGCCCCAGCATTTT.

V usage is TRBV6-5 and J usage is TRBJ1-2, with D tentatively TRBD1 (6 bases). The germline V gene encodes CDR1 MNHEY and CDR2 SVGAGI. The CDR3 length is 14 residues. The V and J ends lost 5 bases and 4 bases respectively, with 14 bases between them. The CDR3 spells CASSPNRASYGYTF. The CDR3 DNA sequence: TGTGCCAGCAGTCCTAACAGGGCCTCCTATGGCTACACCTTC.

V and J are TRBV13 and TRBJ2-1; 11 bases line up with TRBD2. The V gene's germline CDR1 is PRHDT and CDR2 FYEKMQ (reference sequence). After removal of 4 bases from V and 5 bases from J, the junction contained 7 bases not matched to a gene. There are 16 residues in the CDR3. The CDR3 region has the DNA TGTGCCAGCAGCTCTCCCGGGACTAGCGGAAACAATGAGCAGTTCTTC. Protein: CASSSPGTSGNNEQFF.